One and the same sample provided the 8 T cell receptor beta chains below, sequenced in a study of T cells in women clearing cervical HPV infection. The assay was immunoSEQ multiplex PCR, and TCRdb's table has in-frame clones only and misses some. Reported are 40,000 to 55,000 clones; the ten largest clones contain about 0.94%. Sample: blood buffy coat. The receptors shown here come from a woman between 18 and 70 years old with a cervical HPV16 infection that either progressed to CIN3+ or cleared (not recorded which).

The CDR3 sequence is CASSLSSGGETQYF. The CDR3 bases that were read are TGTGCCAGCAGCTTATCGTCAGGCGGGGAGACC. The chain employs TRBV7-3 and TRBJ2-5; D is perhaps TRBD2 (5 bases). The CDR3 extends 3 residues past the end of the read, so its final part is completed from the germline J gene. The ends were cut back, 2 bases at V and 5 bases at J, with 12 bases in the middle. Germline CDR1 and CDR2: SGHTA and FQGTGA. This CDR3 is 14 amino acids long.

Note on this clone: The read ends 3 residues early relative to the CDR3; the germline J gene fills the gap. The rearrangement joins TRBV11-3 to TRBJ1-4; 9 bases are a match to TRBD1. This CDR3 comprises 15 residues. Trimming removed 3 bases from V and 8 bases from J; junction bases left unmatched: 7. Germline CDR1 reads SGHNT; CDR2 reads YENEEA. This CDR3 reads CASSFSDRGEEKLFF. The covered CDR3 bases are TGTGCCAGCAGCTTTTCAGACAGGGGGGAGGAAAAA.

The CDR3 sequence: CASSLLAGRGETQYF. CDR3 DNA (partial): TGTGCCAGCAGCCTCCTAGCGGGGCGAGGGGAGACC. This rearrangement joins TRBV4-2 to TRBJ2-5; TRBD2 agrees at 9 bases. The read comes to an end 3 residues before the CDR3 does, leaving the germline J gene to fill in the end. The CDR3 runs 15 residues. The V gene end was trimmed by 4 bases and the J gene end by 5 bases; junction bases not matched to a gene: 8. The germline V gene encodes CDR1 LGHNA and CDR2 YNFKEQ.

As concerns this clone: The DNA ends 3 residues before the CDR3 does, and the rest of the CDR3 is filled in from the germline J gene. The chain combines TRBV5-1 with TRBJ1-4; 8 bases agree with TRBD1. Germline-derived CDR1 and CDR2 are SGHRS and YFSETQ. This CDR3 spans 18 amino acids. Here the CDR3 reads CASRPGGQSSSYNSPLFF. CDR3 DNA (partial): TGCGCCAGCAGACCAGGGGGCCAGTCGAGCTCCTATAATTCACCA.

Notes on this clone: The read ends 3 residues early relative to the CDR3; the germline J gene fills the gap. The chain couples TRBV29-1 to TRBJ2-3; tentative D call: TRBD1 (5 bases). Germline V gene lookup returns CDR1 SQVTM and CDR2 ANQGSEA. This CDR3 contains 13 residues. Deletions cut 2 bases from V and 4 bases from J, with 10 bases between. The part of the CDR3 DNA that was read is TGCAGCGTTGAAAGGGGTCGCGCAGATACG. This codes for CSVERGRADT. The full CDR3 is CSVERGRADTQYF.

This CDR3 reads CASSLGGGTEAFF. The DNA read from the CDR3 is TGTGCCAGCAGCTTGGGGGGGGGCACTGAA. This chain connects TRBV5-5 to TRBJ1-1; TRBD1 might be the D (5 bases). The CDR3 end falls 3 residues outside the read, so it is completed with the germline J gene. Germline loops: CDR1 SGHKS, CDR2 YYEKEE (reference sequence). This CDR3 has 13 amino acids. The V and J ends lost 0 bases and 4 bases respectively, with 7 bases between them.

With respect to this clone: The read falls 3 residues short of the CDR3 end, and the missing part is taken from the germline J gene. V and J are TRBV20-1 and TRBJ2-5; the D gene is possibly TRBD2 (6 bases). Germline CDR1 DFQATT, CDR2 SNEGSKA (reference sequence). The CDR3 contains 15 residues. Between the trimmed V and J ends, which lost 6 bases and 4 bases, there was a span of 21 bases. Partial CDR3 DNA: TGCAGTGCAGAGAACCCAGCACGGGGGTCAGAGACC. Translating gives CSAENPARGSET. The whole CDR3 region reads CSAENPARGSETQYF.

In the case of this clone: The read ends 3 residues shy of where the CDR3 ends; the end is completed using the germline J gene. This rearrangement joins TRBV12-3 or TRBV12-4 to TRBJ2-7, with 7 bases identical to TRBD1. The junction had 10 bases not matched to a gene; V was cut back by 7 bases and J by 1 base. The CDR3 has 15 amino acids. The sequenced CDR3 bases are TGTGCCAGCATTCCCACCGGGACAGTATCCTACGAG. The encoded protein is CASIPTGTVSYE. The full CDR3 protein is CASIPTGTVSYEQYF.